Given below is one T cell receptor (beta chain) in context. Antigen: not known. Repertoires were generated with immunoSEQ multiplex PCR, while TCRdb's copy carries only in-frame clones and drops some. The table lists some 290,000 clones, approximately 85% of them singletons, with 0.9% to 1% in the top ten. The data derive from a study of cytomegalovirus exposure and HLA in healthy donors. Study-level information: The approximately 120 validation repertoires, a later analysis reported, used the same platform as the 666 first-cohort repertoires. Overall study findings and caveats: Cytomegalovirus-associated status was assigned to around 160 TCR beta chains.

The CDR3 runs 14 residues. V gave up 5 bases and J gave up 2 bases; unmatched junction bases: 2. Germline V gives CDR1 MNHEY, CDR2 SMNVEV (reference sequence). The chain combines TRBV27 with TRBJ1-5; 8 nucleotides match TRBD1. Sequenced material: PBMCs. The sequence was obtained from a young man in good health and CMV-seronegative. Written as DNA, the CDR3 is TGTGCCAGCAGTATGGACAGGGGCAATCAGCCCCAGCATTTT. Translation: CASSMDRGNQPQHF.